This T cell receptor beta chain was sequenced during a study of CD8+ T cells in alopecia areata. There are 13 residues in the CDR3. Germline V gene lookup returns CDR1 MDHEN and CDR2 SYDVKM. V lost 7 bases, J lost 3 bases, and 12 bases lay in between. cDNA serving as the sequencing template came from extracted, reverse transcribed RNA. Measured with immunoSEQ multiplex PCR; TCRdb has only the in-frame clones, and not every one. The table includes 110,000 or so clones, roughly two fifths detected once. The specimen sequenced was CD4+ T cells sorted from blood. V and J are TRBV28 and TRBJ1-2; perhaps TRBD1 as D (5 bases). The receptor was derived from a human donor with alopecia areata. The CDR3 loop is CASTGHIDYGYTF. CDR3 bases: TGTGCCAGCACCGGACACATAGACTATGGCTACACCTTC.